A single sample is the source of the 5 T cell receptor beta chains below, sequenced in a study of tumor-infiltrating lymphocytes in localized non-small cell lung cancer. The data were produced by immunoSEQ multiplex PCR, yet TCRdb's version contains in-frame clones alone and is incomplete. Here the sample spans about 12,000 clones, 80% to 85% being singletons. The sample comprised uninvolved lung tissue not adjacent to the tumor. Receptor source: a human donor with non-small cell lung cancer.

This clone was found a few times. In nucleotides, the CDR3 is TGTGCCAGCAGTTACACGGCGGGGGATCGAGATACGCAGTATTTT. Amino acid sequence: CASSYTAGDRDTQYF. The J gene is TRBJ2-3, the V gene TRBV6-5, with 7 bases matching TRBD2. Germline CDR1 and CDR2: MNHEY and SVGAGI. Trimming took 2 bases from V and 5 from J; bases not matched to a gene: 7. The CDR3 is 15 residues long.

By sample fraction, this clone is large. This chain uses TRBV5-1 with TRBJ2-3; D is uncertain. CDR3 length: 16 amino acids. Germline V lookup: CDR1 SGHRS, CDR2 YFSETQ. The V end lost 1 base, the J end lost 0 bases, and 12 bases lay between the germline ends. CDR3 nucleotides: TGCGCCAGCAGCTTGCCCCCAGGTAGGAGCACAGATACGCAGTATTTT. Translating it yields CASSLPPGRSTDTQYF.

The V gene is TRBV4-3, the J gene TRBJ2-1, with TRBD2 matching over 14 bases. Germline V gene sequence: CDR1 LGHNA, CDR2 YSLEER. The V gene end was trimmed by 1 base and the J gene end by 7 bases; junction bases not matched to a gene: 12. The CDR3 sequence is 19 residues long. Written as DNA, the CDR3 is TGCGCCAGCAGCCAAGCGGTGACTAGCGGGGGGGCGAGTCAGAATGAGCAGTTCTTC. Amino acid sequence: CASSQAVTSGGASQNEQFF.

The rearrangement uses TRBV9 and TRBJ1-2; 7 bases are a match to TRBD1. Trimming took 4 bases from V and 7 from J; bases not matched to a gene: 7. There are 13 residues in the CDR3. CDR1 is SGDLS and CDR2 is YYNGEE in the germline V gene. CDR3 DNA: TGTGCCAGCAGCACCGGCAGGGGGACTGGCTACACCTTC. Translating it yields CASSTGRGTGYTF.

CDR3 region: CASSQRTGADTQYF. The DNA of the CDR3 is TGCGCCAGCAGCCAACGGACAGGGGCAGATACGCAGTATTTT. This chain joins TRBV4-3 and TRBJ2-3, with 9 bases lining up with TRBD1. Germline V CDR1 and CDR2: LGHNA, YSLEER. There are 14 residues in the CDR3. Losses at the gene ends were 2 bases for V and 4 bases for J; bases not matched to a gene: 1.